This TCR beta chain originates from a study of T cell responses to AZD1222 COVID-19 vaccine. The data were produced by immunoSEQ multiplex PCR, yet TCRdb's version contains in-frame clones alone and is incomplete. The sample contains about 120,000 clones, 70% to 90% of which appear only once. The CDR3 extends over 12 amino acids. V lost 7 bases and J 15 bases, leaving 16 bases between the germline ends. Germline values: CDR1 MDHEN, CDR2 SYDVKM. This clonotype was obtained from an adult in good health. This material consisted of peripheral blood, taken on day 0 of AZD1222 vaccination. This chain joins TRBV28 and TRBJ1-6; D is unresolved. The CDR3 sequence: CASKSMGFVLHF. DNA of the CDR3: TGTGCCAGCAAAAGCATGGGTTTCGTCCTCCACTTT.